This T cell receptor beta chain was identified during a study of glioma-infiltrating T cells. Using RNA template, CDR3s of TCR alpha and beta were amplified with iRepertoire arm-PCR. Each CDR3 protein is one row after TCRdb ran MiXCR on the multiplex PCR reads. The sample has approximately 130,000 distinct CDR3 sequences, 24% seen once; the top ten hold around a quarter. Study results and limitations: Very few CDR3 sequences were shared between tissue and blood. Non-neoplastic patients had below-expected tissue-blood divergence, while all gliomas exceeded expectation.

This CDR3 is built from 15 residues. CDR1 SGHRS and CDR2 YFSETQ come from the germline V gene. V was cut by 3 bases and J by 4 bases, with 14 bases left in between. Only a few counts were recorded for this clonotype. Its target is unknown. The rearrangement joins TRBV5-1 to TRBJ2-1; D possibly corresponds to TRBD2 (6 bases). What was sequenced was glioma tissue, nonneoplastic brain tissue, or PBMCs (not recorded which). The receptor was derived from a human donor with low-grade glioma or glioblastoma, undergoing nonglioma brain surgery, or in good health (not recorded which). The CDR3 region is CASSWGDGKYNEQFF. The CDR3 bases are TGCGCCAGCAGCTGGGGGGACGGGAAGTACAATGAGCAGTTCTTC.